A selection of T cell receptor beta chains follows, all from one sample in a study of blood T cell repertoires in COVID-19. Clones were read by immunoSEQ multiplex PCR, and TCRdb kept only the in-frame ones, dropping some. This sample has fewer than 150,000 clones, with 70% to 90% found just once. The sample was peripheral blood. The receptors were sampled from a man aged 50 or older with acute or convalescent COVID-19. The CDR3 runs from the conserved cysteine through the conserved F or W.

j_gene: TRBJ1-2; len: 14; v_gene: TRBV27; CDR3aa: CASCSGASPYGYTF
j_gene: TRBJ1-2; len: 14; v_gene: TRBV6-5; CDR3aa: CASSYSGTVYGYTF
j_gene: TRBJ2-1; len: 13; v_gene: TRBV2; CDR3aa: CASSWDSNNEQFF
j_gene: TRBJ2-1; len: 14; v_gene: TRBV9; CDR3aa: CASSVSGRVHEQFF
j_gene: TRBJ1-2; len: 15; v_gene: TRBV30; CDR3aa: CAWGGSGQAYYGYTF
j_gene: TRBJ2-1; len: 13; v_gene: TRBV19; CDR3aa: CASSIQAHNEQFF
j_gene: TRBJ2-3; len: 15; v_gene: TRBV24-1; CDR3aa: CATSPSGRATDTQYF
j_gene: TRBJ1-5; len: 13; v_gene: TRBV6-5; CDR3aa: CASSYGGGQPQHF
j_gene: TRBJ2-7; len: 15; v_gene: TRBV30; CDR3aa: CAWSIGQGLPYEQYF
j_gene: TRBJ1-2; len: 14; v_gene: TRBV9; CDR3aa: CASTFGEDNYGYTF
j_gene: TRBJ2-1; len: 13; v_gene: TRBV7-3; CDR3aa: CASGDTSYNEQFF
j_gene: TRBJ2-2; len: 13; v_gene: TRBV10-3; CDR3aa: CAIAGGNTGELFF
j_gene: TRBJ1-5; len: 15; v_gene: TRBV5-1; CDR3aa: CASSPGQGAGQPQHF
j_gene: TRBJ2-7; len: 15; v_gene: TRBV6-2/TRBV6-3; CDR3aa: CASSKTGLAVYEQYF
j_gene: TRBJ2-7; len: 13; v_gene: TRBV14; CDR3aa: CASSQATYYEQYF
j_gene: TRBJ1-1; len: 12; v_gene: TRBV19; CDR3aa: CASSQNQGEAFF
j_gene: TRBJ2-7; len: 13; v_gene: TRBV2; CDR3aa: CASSESGRGEQYF
j_gene: TRBJ1-1; len: 13; v_gene: TRBV29-1; CDR3aa: CSALSHGDTEAFF
j_gene: TRBJ2-5; len: 13; v_gene: TRBV5-1; CDR3aa: CASSLAPVETQYF
j_gene: TRBJ1-1; len: 15; v_gene: TRBV30; CDR3aa: CAWSFPGQTNTEAFF
j_gene: TRBJ1-1; len: 14; v_gene: TRBV5-1; CDR3aa: CASSFGGPNTEAFF
j_gene: TRBJ1-2; len: 14; v_gene: TRBV5-5; CDR3aa: CASSHGGTISGYTF
j_gene: TRBJ2-7; len: 15; v_gene: TRBV7-3; CDR3aa: CASSPRAHTGYEQYF
j_gene: TRBJ1-3; len: 16; v_gene: TRBV27; CDR3aa: CASGPRGISSGNTIYF
j_gene: TRBJ1-6; len: 15; v_gene: TRBV7-2; CDR3aa: CASSLSRGLSSPLHF
j_gene: TRBJ2-1; len: 12; v_gene: TRBV7-8; CDR3aa: CASSHRTGFAIF
j_gene: TRBJ2-7; len: 15; v_gene: TRBV7-9; CDR3aa: CASSLGTGKIDEQYF
j_gene: TRBJ2-1; len: 15; v_gene: TRBV11-3; CDR3aa: CASSLEGLGYNEQFF
j_gene: TRBJ2-1; len: 15; v_gene: TRBV7-3; CDR3aa: CASSPTSGRVFAQFF
j_gene: TRBJ2-1; len: 14; v_gene: TRBV7-2; CDR3aa: CASSLREGRNEQFF
j_gene: TRBJ1-2; len: 13; v_gene: TRBV6-6; CDR3aa: CASSFGGEDGYTF
j_gene: TRBJ2-6; len: 18; v_gene: TRBV27; CDR3aa: CASSSFSGGLSGANVLTF
j_gene: TRBJ1-5; len: 15; v_gene: TRBV11-2; CDR3aa: CASSLELQPNQPQHF